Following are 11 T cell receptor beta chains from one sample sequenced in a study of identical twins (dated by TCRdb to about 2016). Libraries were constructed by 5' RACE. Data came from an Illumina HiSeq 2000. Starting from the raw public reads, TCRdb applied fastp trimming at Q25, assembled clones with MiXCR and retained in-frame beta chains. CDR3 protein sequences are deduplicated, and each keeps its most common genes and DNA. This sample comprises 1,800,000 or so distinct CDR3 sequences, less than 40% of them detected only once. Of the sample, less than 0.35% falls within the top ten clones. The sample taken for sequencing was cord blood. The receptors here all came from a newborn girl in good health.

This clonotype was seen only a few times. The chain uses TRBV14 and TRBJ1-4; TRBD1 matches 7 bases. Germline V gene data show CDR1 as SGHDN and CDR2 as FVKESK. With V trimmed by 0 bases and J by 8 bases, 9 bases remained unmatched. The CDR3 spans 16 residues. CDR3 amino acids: CASSQDPVQGREKLFF. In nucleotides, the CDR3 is TGTGCCAGCAGCCAAGATCCCGTACAGGGGCGCGAAAAACTGTTTTTT.

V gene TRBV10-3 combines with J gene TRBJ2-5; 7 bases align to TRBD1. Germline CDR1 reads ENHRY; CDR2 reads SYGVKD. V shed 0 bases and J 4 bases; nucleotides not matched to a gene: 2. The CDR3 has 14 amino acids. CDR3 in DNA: TGTGCCATCAGTGAGTCACAGGGGCTAGAGACCCAGTACTTC. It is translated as CAISESQGLETQYF.

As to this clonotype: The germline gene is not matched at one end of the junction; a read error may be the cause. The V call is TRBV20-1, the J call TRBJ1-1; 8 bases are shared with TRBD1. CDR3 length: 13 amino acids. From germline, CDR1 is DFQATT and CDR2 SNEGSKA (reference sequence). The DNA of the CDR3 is TGCAGTGCTGGGAGACAGGGGCTCACTGTAGCTTTCTTT. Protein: CSAGRQGLTVAFF.

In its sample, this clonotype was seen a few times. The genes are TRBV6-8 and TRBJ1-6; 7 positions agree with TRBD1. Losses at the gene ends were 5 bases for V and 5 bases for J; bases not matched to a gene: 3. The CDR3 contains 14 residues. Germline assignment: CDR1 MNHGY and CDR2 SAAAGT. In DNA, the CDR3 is TGTGCCAGCAGTACAGGGGAAGATAATTCACCCCTCCACTTT. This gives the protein CASSTGEDNSPLHF.

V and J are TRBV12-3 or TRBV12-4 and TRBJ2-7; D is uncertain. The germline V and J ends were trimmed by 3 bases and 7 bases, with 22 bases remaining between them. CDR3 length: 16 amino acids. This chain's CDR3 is CASSLLNYPGQSEQYF. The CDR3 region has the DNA TGTGCCAGCAGTTTGCTCAACTATCCGGGTCAGAGTGAGCAGTACTTC.

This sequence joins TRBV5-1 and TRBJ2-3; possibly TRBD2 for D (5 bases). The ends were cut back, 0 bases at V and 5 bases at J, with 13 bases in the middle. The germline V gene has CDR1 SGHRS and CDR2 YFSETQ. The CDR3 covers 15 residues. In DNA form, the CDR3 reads TGCGCCAGCAGCTTGGCCCCACTAGATAGAGATACGCAGTATTTT. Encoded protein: CASSLAPLDRDTQYF.

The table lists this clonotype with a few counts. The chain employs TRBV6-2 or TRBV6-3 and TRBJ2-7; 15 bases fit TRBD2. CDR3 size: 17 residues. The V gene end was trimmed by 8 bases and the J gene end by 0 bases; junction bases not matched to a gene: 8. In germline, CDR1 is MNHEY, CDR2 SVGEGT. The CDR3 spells CASLPGLAGGLSYEQYF. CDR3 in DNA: TGTGCCAGCCTTCCGGGACTAGCGGGAGGTCTCTCCTACGAGCAGTACTTC.

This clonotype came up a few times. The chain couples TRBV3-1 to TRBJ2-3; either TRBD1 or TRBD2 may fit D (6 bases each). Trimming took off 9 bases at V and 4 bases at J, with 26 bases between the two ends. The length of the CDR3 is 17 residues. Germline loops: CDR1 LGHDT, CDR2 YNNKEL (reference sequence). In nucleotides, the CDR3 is TGTGCCAGTAGCGAGAGGGGGGTCGGTCTGCTTGCAGATACGCAGTATTTT. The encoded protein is CASSERGVGLLADTQYF.

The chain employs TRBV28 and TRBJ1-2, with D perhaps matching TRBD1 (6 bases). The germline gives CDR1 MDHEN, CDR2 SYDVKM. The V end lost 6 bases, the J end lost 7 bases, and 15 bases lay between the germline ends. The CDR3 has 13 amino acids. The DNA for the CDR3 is TGTGCCAGCAGGGGGGGACAATCAGGTGGCTACACCTTC. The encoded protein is CASRGGQSGGYTF.

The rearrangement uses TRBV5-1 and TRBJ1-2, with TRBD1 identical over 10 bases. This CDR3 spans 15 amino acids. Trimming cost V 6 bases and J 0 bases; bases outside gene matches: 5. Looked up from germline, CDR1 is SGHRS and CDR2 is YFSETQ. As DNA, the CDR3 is TGCGCCAGCATGGACAGGGGGGACGCTAACTATGGCTACACCTTC. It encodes CASMDRGDANYGYTF.

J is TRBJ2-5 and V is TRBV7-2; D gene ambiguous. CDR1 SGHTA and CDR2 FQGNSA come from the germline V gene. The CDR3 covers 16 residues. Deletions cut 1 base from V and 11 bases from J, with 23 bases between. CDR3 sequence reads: CASSLGVKTIGNEQYF. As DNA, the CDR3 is TGTGCCAGCAGCTTAGGGGTAAAGACAATCGGCAATGAGCAGTACTTC.